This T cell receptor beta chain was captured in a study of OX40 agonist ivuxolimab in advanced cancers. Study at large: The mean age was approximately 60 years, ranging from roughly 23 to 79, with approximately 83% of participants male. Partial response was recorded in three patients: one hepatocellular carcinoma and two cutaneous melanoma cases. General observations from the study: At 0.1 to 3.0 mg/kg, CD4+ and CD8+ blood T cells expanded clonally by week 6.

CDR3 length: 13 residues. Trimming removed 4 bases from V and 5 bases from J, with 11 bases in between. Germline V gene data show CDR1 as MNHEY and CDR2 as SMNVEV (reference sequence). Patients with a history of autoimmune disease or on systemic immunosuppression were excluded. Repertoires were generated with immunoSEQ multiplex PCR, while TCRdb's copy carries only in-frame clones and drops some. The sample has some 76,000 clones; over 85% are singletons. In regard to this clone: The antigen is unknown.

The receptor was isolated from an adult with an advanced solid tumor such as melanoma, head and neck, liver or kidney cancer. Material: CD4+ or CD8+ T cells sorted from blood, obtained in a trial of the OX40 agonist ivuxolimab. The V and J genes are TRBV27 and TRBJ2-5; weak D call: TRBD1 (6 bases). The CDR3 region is CASSSTGIETQYF. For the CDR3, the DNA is TGTGCCAGCAGTTCCACAGGGATTGAGACCCAGTACTTC.